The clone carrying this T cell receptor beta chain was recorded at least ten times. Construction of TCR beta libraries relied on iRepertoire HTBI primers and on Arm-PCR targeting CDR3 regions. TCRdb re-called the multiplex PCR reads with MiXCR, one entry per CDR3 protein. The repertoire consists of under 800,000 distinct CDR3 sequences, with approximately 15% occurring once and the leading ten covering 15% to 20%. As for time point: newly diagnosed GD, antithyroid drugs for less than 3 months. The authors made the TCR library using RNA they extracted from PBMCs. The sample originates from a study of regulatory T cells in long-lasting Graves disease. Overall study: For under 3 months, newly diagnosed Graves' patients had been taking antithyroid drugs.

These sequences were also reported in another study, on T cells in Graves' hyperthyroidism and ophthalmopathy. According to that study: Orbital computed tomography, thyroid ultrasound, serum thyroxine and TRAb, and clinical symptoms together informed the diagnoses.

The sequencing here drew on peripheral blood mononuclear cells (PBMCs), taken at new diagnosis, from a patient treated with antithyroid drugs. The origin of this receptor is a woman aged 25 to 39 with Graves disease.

The CDR3 loop reads CASSSLLGGYNEQFF. The CDR3 DNA sequence: TGTGCCAGCAGTTCCCTACTAGGAGGATACAATGAGCAGTTCTTC. This chain links TRBV27 with TRBJ2-1; tentatively, D is TRBD2 (5 bases). Germline CDR1 MNHEY, CDR2 SMNVEV (reference sequence). This CDR3 region has 15 residues. V dropped 4 bases and J dropped 4 bases, with 14 bases sitting between them.